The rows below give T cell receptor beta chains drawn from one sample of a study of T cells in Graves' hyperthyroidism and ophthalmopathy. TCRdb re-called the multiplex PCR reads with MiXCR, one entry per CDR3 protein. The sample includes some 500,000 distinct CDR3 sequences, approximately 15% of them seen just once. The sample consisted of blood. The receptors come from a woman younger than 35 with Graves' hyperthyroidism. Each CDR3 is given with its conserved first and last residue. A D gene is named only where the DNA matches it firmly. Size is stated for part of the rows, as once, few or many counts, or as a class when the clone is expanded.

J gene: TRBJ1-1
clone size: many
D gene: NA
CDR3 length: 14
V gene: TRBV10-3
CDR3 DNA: TGTGCCATTACCGAGGGCCGAGTCGGCGATGAAGCTTTCTTT
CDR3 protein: CAITEGRVGDEAFF

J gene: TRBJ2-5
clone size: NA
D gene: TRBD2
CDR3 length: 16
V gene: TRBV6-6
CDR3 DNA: TGTGCCAGCAGTTACTCCGCTAGCGGGATAATTGGGACCCAGTACTTC
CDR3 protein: CASSYSASGIIGTQYF

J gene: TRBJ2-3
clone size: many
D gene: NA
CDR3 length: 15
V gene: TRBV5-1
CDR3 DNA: TGCGCCAGCAGCTCATGGGCGGGAAACACAGATACGCAGTATTTT
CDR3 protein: CASSSWAGNTDTQYF

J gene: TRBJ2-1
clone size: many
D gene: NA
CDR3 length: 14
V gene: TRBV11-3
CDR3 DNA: TGTGCCAGCAGCTTAGGCTACTCCTACAATGAGCAGTTCTTC
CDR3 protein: CASSLGYSYNEQFF

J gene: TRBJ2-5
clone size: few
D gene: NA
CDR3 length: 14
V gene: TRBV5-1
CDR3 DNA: TGCGCCAGCAGCTTGAGTCGGGGAGGAGAGACCCAGTACTTC
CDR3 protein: CASSLSRGGETQYF

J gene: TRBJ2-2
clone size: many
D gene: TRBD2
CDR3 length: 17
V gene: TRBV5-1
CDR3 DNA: TGCGCCAGCAGCCCACGGGCGGGGGGCCCGAACACCGGGGAGCTGTTTTTT
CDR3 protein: CASSPRAGGPNTGELFF

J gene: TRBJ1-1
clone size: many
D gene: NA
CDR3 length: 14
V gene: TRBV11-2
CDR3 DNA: TGTGCCAGCAGCTTTGTAGGATTGAACACTGAAGCTTTCTTT
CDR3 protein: CASSFVGLNTEAFF

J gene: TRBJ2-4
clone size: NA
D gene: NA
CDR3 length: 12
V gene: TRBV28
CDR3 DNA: TGTGCCAGCAGTTTTGGTTTTAACATTCAGTACTTC
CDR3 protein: CASSFGFNIQYF

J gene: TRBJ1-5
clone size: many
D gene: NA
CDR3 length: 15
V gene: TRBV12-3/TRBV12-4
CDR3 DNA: TGTGCCAGCAGTTTGTGGGGGGAAGGCAATCAGCCCCAGCATTTT
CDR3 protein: CASSLWGEGNQPQHF

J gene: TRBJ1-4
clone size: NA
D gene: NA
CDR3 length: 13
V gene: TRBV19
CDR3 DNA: TGTGCCAGCCGTAGGGGTGGGACTGAAAAACTGTTTTTT
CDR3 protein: CASRRGGTEKLFF

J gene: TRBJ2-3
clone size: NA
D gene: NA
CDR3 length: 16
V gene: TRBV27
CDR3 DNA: TGTGCCAGCAGTTCTTCAGGGACAATCGGCACAGATACGCAGTATTTT
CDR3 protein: CASSSSGTIGTDTQYF

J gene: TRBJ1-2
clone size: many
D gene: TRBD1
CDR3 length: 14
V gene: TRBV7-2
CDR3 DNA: TGTGCCAGCAGCACGACAGGGTTTAACTATGGCTACACCTTC
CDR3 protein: CASSTTGFNYGYTF

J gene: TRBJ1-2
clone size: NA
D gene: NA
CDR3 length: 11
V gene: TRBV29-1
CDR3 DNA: TGCAGCGCCCCGGCGAACTATGGCTACACCTTC
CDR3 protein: CSAPANYGYTF

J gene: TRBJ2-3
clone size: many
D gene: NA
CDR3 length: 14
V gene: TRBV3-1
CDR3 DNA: TGTGCCAGCAGCCGCTTCGGGAGCACAGATACGCAGTATTTT
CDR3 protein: CASSRFGSTDTQYF

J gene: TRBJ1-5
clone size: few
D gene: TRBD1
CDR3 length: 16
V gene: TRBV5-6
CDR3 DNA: TGTGCCAGTTCGCTAGGACCGGGACAGGCGGGTCAGCCCCAGCATTTT
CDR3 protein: CASSLGPGQAGQPQHF

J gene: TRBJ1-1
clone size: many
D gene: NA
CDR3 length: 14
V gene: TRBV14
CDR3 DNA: TGTGCCAGCAGCCAACTGACAGGAGACACTGAAGCTTTCTTT
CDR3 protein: CASSQLTGDTEAFF

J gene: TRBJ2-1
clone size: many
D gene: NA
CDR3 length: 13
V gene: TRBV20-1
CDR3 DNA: TGCAGTGCTAGGGTGGGGGCAGTCTATGAGCAGTTCTTC
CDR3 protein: CSARVGAVYEQFF

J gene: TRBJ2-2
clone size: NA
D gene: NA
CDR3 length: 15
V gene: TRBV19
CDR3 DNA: TGTGCCAGTATGTCCCTGGTCAGGGCCCCCGGGGAGCTGTTTTTT
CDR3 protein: CASMSLVRAPGELFF

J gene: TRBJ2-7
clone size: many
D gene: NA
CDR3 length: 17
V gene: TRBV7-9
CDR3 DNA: TGTGCCAGCAGCTCTCTAGGCGCGGGGACGGTCTACTACGAGCAGTACTTC
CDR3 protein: CASSSLGAGTVYYEQYF

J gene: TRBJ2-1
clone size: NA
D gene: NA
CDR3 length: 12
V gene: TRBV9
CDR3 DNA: TGTGCCAGCAGCCCACCCGGACTTGAGCAGTTCTTC
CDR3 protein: CASSPPGLEQFF

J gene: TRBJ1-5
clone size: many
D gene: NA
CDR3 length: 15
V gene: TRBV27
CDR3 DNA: TGTGCCAGCAGTTCCCCCTCCGGTAGCAATCAGCCCCAGCATTTT
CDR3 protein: CASSSPSGSNQPQHF

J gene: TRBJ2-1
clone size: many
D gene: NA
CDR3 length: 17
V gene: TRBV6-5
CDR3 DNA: TGTGCCAGCAGTTACTCGAAGGGCGGGCCCGCCTACAATGAGCAGTTCTTC
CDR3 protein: CASSYSKGGPAYNEQFF

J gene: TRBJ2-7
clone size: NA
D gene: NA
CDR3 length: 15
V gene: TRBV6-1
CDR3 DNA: TGTGCCAGCAGCCCGGACCGGGACCGAACCTACGAGCAGTACTTC
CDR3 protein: CASSPDRDRTYEQYF

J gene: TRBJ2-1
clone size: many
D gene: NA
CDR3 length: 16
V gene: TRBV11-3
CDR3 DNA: TGTGCCAGCAGCTCCCGGAAGCGGCAGGGGGGCGATGAGCAGTTCTTC
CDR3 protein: CASSSRKRQGGDEQFF

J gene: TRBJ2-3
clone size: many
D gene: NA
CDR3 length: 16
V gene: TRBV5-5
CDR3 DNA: TGTGCCAGCAGCTTGTCGAGCGGATCTAGCACAGATACGCAGTATTTT
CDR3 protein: CASSLSSGSSTDTQYF

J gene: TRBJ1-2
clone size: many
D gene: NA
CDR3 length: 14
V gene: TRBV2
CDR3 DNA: TGTGCCAGCAGTGAAGACGGGGGCGTCTATGGCTACACCTTC
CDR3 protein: CASSEDGGVYGYTF

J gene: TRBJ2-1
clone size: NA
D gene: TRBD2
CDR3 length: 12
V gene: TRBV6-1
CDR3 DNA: TGTGCCAGCGCGACTAGCGGGAGAGAGCAGTTCTTC
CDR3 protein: CASATSGREQFF

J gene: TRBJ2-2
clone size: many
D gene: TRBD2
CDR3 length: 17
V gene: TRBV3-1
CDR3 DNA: TGTGCCAGCAGCCAAGCGAGCGGGAGGTGGTACACCGGGGAGCTGTTTTTT
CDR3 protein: CASSQASGRWYTGELFF

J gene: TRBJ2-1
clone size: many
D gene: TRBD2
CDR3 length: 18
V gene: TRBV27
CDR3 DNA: TGTGCCAGTAACGGGGAGAATAGCGGGAGGGCCTGGTACAATGAGCAGTTCTTC
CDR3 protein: CASNGENSGRAWYNEQFF

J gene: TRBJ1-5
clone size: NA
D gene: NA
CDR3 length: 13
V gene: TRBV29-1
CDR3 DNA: TGCAGCGTTGCTCCGGGCGACAATCAGCCCCAGCATTTT
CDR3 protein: CSVAPGDNQPQHF

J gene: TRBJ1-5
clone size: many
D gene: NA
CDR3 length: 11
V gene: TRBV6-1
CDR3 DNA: TGTGCCAGCAGTGAACCCCAGCCCCAGCATTTT
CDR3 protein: CASSEPQPQHF

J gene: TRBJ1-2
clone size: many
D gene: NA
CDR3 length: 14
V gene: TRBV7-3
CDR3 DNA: TGTGCCAGCAGCTTATCAGCCTCTAACTATGGCTACACCTTC
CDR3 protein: CASSLSASNYGYTF

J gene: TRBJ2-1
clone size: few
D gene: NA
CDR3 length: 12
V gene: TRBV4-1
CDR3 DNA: TGCGCCAGCAGCCTCCTTTTGAATGAGCAGTTCTTC
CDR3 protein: CASSLLLNEQFF

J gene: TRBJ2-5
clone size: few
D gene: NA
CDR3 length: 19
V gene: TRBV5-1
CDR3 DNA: TGCGCCAGCAGCTTGGTCGGGTATACTTTTCTCCTGGACCAAGAGACCCAGTACTTC
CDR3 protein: CASSLVGYTFLLDQETQYF

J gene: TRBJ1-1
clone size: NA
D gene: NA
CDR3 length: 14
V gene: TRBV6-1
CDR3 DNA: TGTGCCAGCAGATCCAGGGGCAGGAACACTGAAGCTTTCTTT
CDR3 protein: CASRSRGRNTEAFF

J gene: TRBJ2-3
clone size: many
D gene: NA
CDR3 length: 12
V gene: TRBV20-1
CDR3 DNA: TGCAGTGCTAGAGGGGTCACAGATACGCAGTATTTT
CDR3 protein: CSARGVTDTQYF

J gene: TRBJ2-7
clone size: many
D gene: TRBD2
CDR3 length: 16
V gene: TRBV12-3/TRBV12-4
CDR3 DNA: TGTGCCAGCAGTTCCCATAGCGGGAGAATCTTTGGTGAGCAGTACTTC
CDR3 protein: CASSSHSGRIFGEQYF

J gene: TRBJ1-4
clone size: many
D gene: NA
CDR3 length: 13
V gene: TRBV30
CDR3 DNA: TGTGCCTGGAGTGTACGGGGGGATGAAAAACTGTTTTTT
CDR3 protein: CAWSVRGDEKLFF

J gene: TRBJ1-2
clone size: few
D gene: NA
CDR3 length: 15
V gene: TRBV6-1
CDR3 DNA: TGTGCCAGCAGTAAAGGACAGCCGCCAATCTATGGCTACACCTTC
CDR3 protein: CASSKGQPPIYGYTF

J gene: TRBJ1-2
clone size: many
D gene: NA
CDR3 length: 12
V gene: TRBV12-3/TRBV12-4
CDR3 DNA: TGTGCCAGCAGTTTAGGTGGGGATGGCTACACCTTC
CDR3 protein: CASSLGGDGYTF

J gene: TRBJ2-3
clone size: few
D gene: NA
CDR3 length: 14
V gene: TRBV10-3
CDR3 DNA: TGTGCCTCCTCCGAGACGTCTCGCACAGATACGCAGTATTTT
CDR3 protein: CASSETSRTDTQYF

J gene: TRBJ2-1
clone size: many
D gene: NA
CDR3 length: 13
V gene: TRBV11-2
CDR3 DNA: TGTGCCAGCAGCTTATGGCTGCGTAATGAGCAGTTCTTC
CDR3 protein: CASSLWLRNEQFF

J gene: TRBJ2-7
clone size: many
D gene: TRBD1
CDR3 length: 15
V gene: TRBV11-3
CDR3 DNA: TGTGCCAGCAGCGGGGGGACAGGGGGCTTCTACGAGCAGTACTTC
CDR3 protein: CASSGGTGGFYEQYF

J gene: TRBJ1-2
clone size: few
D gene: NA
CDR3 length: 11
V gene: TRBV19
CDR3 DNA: TGTGCCAGTAGTATCGACCGCTACTACACCTTC
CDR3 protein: CASSIDRYYTF

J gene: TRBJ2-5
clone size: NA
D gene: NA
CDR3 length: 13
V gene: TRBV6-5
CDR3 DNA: TGTGCCAGCAGTTACGCCGGGGCGGAGACCCAGTACTTC
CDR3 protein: CASSYAGAETQYF